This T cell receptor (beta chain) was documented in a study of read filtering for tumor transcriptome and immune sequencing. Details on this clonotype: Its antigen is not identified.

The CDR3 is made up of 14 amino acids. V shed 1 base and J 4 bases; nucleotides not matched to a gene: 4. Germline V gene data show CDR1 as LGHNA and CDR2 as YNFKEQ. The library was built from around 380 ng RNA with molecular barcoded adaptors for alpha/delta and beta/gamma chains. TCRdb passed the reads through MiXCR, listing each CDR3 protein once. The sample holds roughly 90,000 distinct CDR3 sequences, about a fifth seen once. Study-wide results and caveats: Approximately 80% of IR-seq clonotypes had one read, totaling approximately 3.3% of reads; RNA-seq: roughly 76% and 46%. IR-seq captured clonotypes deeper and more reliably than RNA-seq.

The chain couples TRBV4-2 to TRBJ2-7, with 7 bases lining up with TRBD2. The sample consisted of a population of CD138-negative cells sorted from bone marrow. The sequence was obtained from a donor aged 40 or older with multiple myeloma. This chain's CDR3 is CASSQASGEYEQYF. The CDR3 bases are TGTGCCAGCAGCCAAGCGAGCGGGGAGTACGAGCAGTACTTC.